The sample holds many counts of the clone carrying this T cell receptor (beta chain). What it binds is unknown. Both TCR beta VDJ combination and CDR3 sequence profiling were carried out. Genomic DNA was the template for this profiling. Using its own MiXCR run on the reads, TCRdb lists one record per CDR3 protein. The sample carries 400,000 to 600,000 distinct CDR3 sequences, around 33% recorded once. CD8+CD57+ cell expansion had been shown by flow cytometry in patients chosen for sequencing. There were no patients without severe acquired aplastic anemia. The data are from a study of CD8+CD57+ T cells in acquired aplastic anemia. Overall study context: DNA recovered from sorted CD4+ and CD8+ cells had a mean of approximately 3.5 ug. Study findings and constraints: Between patients and controls, around 31 CD8+ CDR3 sequences were found in common.

The sequenced material came from sorted CD4+, CD8+, or CD8+CD57+ T cells (not recorded which) from PBMCs. This receptor was identified in a human donor with aplastic anemia.

CDR3 residues: CSARLDNEQFF. CDR3 DNA sequence: TGCAGTGCTCGACTAGACAATGAGCAGTTCTTC. The genes are TRBV20-1 and TRBJ2-1; D is perhaps TRBD2 (6 bases). The germline V and J ends were trimmed by 5 bases and 5 bases, with 7 bases remaining between them. Germline CDR1 is DFQATT and CDR2 is SNEGSKA (reference sequence). This CDR3 is built from 11 residues.